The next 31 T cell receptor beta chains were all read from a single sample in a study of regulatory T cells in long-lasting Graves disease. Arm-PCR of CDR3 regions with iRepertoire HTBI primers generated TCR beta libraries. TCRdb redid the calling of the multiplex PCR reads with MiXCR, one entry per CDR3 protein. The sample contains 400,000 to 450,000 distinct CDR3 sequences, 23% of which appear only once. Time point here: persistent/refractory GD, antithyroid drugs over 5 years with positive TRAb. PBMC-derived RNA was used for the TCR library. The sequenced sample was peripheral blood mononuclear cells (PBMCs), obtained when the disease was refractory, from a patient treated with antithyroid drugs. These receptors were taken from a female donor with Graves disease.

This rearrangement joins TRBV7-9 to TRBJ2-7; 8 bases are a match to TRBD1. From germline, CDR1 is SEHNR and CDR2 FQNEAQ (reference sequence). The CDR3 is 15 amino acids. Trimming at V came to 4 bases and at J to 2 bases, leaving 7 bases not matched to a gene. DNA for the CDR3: TGTGCCAGCAGCTCTAGGACAGGGTGGGCCTACGAGCAGTACTTC. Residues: CASSSRTGWAYEQYF.

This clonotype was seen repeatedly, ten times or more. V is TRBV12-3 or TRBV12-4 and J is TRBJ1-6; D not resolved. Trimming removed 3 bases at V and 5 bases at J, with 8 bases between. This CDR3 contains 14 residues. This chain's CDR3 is CASSFRSDNSPLHF. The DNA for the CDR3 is TGTGCCAGCAGTTTTAGGTCAGATAATTCACCCCTCCACTTT.

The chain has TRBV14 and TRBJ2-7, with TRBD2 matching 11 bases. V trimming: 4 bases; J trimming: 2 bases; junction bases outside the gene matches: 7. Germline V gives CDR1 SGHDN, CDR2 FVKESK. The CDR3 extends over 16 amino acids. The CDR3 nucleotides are TGTGCCAGCAGCCGTCCGACTAGCGGGAAGGCCTACGAGCAGTACTTC. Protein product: CASSRPTSGKAYEQYF. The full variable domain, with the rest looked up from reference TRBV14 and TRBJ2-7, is EAGVTQFPSHSVIEKGQTVTLRCDPISGHDNLYWYRRVMGKEIKFLLHFVKESKQDESGMPNNRFLAERTGGTYSTLKVQPAELEDSGVYFCASSRPTSGKAYEQYFGPGTRLTVT.

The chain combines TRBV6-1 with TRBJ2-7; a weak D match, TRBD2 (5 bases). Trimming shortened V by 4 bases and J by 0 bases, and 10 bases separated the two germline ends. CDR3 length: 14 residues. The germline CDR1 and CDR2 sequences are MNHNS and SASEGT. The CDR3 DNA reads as TGTGCCAGCAGTGCACTCGACTACTCCTACGAGCAGTACTTC. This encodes CASSALDYSYEQYF.

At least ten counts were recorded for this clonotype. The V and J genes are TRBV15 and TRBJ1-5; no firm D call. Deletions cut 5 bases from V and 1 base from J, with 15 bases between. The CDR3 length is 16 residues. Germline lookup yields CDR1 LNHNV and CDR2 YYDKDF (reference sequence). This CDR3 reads CATSRHRRRSNQPQHF. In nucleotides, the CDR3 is TGTGCCACCAGCCGTCACCGGCGACGGAGCAATCAGCCCCAGCATTTT. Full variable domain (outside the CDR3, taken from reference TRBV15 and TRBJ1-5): DAMVIQNPRYQVTQFGKPVTLSCSQTLNHNVMYWYQQKSSQAPKLLFHYYDKDFNNEADTPDNFQSRRPNTSFCFLDIRSPGLGDTAMYLCATSRHRRRSNQPQHFGDGTRLSIL.

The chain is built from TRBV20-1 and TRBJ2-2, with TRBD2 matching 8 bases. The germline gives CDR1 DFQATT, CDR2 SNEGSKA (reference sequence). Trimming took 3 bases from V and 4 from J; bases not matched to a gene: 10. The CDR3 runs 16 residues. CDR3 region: CSAREGRREVTGELFF. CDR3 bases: TGCAGTGCTAGGGAAGGGAGGCGGGAGGTCACCGGGGAGCTGTTTTTT.

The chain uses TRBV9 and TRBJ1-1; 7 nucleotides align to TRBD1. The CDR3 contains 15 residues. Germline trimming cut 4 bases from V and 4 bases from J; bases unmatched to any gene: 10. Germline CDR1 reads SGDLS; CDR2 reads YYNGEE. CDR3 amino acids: CASSPTGTRGTEAFF. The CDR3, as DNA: TGTGCCAGCAGCCCGACAGGGACTAGGGGCACTGAAGCTTTCTTT.

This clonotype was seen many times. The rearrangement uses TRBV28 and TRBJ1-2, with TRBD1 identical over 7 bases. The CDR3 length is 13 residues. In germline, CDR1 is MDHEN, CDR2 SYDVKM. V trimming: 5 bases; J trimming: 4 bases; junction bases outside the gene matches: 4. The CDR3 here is CASSARTGYGYTF. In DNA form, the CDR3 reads TGTGCCAGCAGTGCCCGGACAGGCTATGGCTACACCTTC.

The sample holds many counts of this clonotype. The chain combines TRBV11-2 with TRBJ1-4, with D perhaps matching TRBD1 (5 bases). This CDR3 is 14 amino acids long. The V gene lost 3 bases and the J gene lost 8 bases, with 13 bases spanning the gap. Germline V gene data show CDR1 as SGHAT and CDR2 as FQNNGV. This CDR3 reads CASSLGRGSEKLFF. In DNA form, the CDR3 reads TGTGCCAGCAGCTTGGGACGTGGGAGCGAAAAACTGTTTTTT.

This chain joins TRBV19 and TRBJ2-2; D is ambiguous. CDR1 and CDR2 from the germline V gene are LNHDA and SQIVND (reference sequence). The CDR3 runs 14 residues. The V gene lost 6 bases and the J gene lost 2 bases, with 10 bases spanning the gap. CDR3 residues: CASRGQINTGELFF. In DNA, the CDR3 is TGTGCCAGTAGAGGGCAGATAAACACCGGGGAGCTGTTTTTT.

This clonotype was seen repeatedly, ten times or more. CDR3: CASRPVTGTNTEAFF. CDR3 nucleotides: TGTGCCAGCAGGCCTGTTACAGGAACGAACACTGAAGCTTTCTTT. The gene calls are TRBV28 and TRBJ1-1; TRBD1 is a possible D gene (5 bases). The germline CDR1 and CDR2 sequences are MDHEN and SYDVKM. The V and J ends lost 6 bases and 1 base respectively, with 15 bases between them. The CDR3 has 15 amino acids.

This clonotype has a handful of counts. The CDR3 sequence is CASSLGQGGTDTQYF. The DNA of the CDR3 is TGTGCCAGCAGTTTAGGACAGGGAGGCACAGATACGCAGTATTTT. The rearrangement joins TRBV6-5 to TRBJ2-3; TRBD1 matches at 8 bases. The CDR3 is made up of 15 amino acids. The junction had 4 bases not matched to a gene; V was cut back by 4 bases and J by 1 base. Germline CDR1 MNHEY, CDR2 SVGAGI.

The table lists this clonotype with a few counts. In nucleotides, the CDR3 is TGTGCCAGCAGGTCCTCAGGGGTCAACGGTGAAAAACTGTTTTTT. Translated: CASRSSGVNGEKLFF. The gene calls are TRBV6-2 or TRBV6-3 and TRBJ1-4; the D gene is possibly TRBD1 (6 bases). The length of the CDR3 is 15 residues. Germline V gives CDR1 MNHEY, CDR2 SVGEGT. The V and J ends lost 6 bases and 7 bases respectively, with 18 bases between them.

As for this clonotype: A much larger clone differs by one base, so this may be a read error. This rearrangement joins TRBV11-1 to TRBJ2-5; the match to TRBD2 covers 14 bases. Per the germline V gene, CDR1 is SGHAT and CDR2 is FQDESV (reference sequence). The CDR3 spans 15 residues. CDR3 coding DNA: TGTGCCAGCAGCCGACTAGCGGGAGGGGAAGAGGCCCAGTACTTC. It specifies CASSRLAGGEEAQYF.

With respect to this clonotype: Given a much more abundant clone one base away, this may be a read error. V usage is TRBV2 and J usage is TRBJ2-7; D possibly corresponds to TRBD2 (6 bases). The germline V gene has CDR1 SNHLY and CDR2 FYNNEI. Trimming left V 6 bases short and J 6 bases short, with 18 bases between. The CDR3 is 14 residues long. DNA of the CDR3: TGTGCCAGCAGGGGCGGGACCCCGAAAAGCGAGCAGTACTTC. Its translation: CASRGGTPKSEQYF.

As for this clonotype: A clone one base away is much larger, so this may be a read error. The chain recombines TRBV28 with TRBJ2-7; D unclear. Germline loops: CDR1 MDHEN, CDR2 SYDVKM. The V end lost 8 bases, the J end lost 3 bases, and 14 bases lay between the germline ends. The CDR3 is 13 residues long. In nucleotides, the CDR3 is TGTGCCAGCGGGATCGGCACAAACTACGAGCAGTACTTC. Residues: CASGIGTNYEQYF.

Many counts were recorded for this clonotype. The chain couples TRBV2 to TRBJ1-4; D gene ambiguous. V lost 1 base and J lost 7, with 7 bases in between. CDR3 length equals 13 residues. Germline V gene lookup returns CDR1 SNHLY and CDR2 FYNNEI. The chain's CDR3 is CASSEGTSEKLFF. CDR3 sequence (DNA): TGTGCCAGCAGTGAAGGAACCTCTGAAAAACTGTTTTTT.

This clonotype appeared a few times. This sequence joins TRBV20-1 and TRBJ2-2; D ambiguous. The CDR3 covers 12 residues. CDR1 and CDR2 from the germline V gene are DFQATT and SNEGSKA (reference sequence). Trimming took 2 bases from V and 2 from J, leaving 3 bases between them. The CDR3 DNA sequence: TGCAGTGCTAGACTCAACACCGGGGAGCTGTTTTTT. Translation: CSARLNTGELFF.

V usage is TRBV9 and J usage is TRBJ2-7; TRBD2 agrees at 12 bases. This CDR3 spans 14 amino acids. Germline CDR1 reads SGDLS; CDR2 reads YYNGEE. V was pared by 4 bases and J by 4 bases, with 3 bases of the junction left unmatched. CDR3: CASSKTSGSYEQYF. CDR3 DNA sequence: TGTGCCAGCAGCAAGACTAGCGGGAGTTACGAGCAGTACTTC.

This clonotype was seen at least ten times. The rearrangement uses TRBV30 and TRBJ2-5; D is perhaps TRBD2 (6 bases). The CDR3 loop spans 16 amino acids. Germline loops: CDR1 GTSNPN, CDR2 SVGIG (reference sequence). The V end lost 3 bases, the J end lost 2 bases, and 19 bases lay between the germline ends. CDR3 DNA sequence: TGTGCCTGGAGCACCCCCCGGGGAGGCGAACAAGAGACCCAGTACTTC. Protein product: CAWSTPRGGEQETQYF.

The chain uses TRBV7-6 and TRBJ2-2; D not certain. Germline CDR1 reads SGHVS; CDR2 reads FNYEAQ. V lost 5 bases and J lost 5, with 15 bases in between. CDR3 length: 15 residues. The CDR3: CASSEAGPRTGELFF. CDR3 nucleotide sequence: TGTGCCAGCAGCGAGGCCGGGCCGAGGACCGGGGAGCTGTTTTTT.

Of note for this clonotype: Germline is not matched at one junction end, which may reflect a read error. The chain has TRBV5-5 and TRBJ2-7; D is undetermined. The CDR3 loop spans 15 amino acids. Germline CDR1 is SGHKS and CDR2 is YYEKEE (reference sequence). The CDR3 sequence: CASSLGVASSYGQYF. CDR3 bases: TGTGCCAGCAGCTTAGGTGTGGCCAGTTCCTACGGGCAGTACTTC.

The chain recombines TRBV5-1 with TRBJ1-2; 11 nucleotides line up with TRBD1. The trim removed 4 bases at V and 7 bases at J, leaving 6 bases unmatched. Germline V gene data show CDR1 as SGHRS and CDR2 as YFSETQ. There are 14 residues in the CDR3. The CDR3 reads CASSNGQGAFGYTF. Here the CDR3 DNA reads TGCGCCAGCAGCAACGGACAGGGGGCTTTTGGCTACACCTTC.

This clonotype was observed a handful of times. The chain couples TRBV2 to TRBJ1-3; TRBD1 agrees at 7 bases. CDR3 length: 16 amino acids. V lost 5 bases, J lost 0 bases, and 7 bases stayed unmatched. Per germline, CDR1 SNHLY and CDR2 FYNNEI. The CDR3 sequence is CASSPRTGSSGNTIYF. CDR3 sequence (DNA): TGTGCCAGCAGTCCGCGGACAGGTTCCTCTGGAAACACCATATATTTT.

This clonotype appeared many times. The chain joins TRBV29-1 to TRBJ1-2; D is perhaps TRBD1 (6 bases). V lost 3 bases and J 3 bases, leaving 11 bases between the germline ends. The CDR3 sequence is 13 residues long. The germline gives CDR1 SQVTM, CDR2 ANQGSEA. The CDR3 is CSVDRGRDYGYTF. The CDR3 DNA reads TGCAGCGTTGACAGGGGTCGCGACTATGGCTACACCTTC. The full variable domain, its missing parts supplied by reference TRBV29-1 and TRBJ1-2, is SAVISQKPSRDICQRGTSLTIQCQVDSQVTMMFWYRQQPGQSLTLIATANQGSEATYESGFVIDKFPISRPNLTFSTLTVSNMSPEDSSIYLCSVDRGRDYGYTFGSGTRLTVV.

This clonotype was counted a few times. The CDR3: CASSPGRDNSPLHF. DNA for the CDR3: TGTGCCAGCAGTCCAGGGAGAGATAATTCACCCCTCCACTTT. The chain recombines TRBV12-3 or TRBV12-4 with TRBJ1-6; tentatively, D is TRBD1 (5 bases). The CDR3 is 14 amino acids. Trimming stripped 5 bases from V and 5 bases from J, with 10 bases between.

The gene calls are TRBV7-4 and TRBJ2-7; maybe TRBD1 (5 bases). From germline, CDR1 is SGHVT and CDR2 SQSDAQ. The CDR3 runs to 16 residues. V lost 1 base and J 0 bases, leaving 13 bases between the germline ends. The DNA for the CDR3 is TGTGCCAGCAGCTTAGGGGTGACAGCGACCTCCTACGAGCAGTACTTC. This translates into CASSLGVTATSYEQYF.

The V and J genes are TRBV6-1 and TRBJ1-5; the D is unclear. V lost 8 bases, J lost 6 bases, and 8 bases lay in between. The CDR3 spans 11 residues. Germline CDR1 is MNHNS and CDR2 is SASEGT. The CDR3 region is CASRLSQPQHF. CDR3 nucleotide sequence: TGTGCCAGCCGGTTGAGTCAGCCCCAGCATTTT.

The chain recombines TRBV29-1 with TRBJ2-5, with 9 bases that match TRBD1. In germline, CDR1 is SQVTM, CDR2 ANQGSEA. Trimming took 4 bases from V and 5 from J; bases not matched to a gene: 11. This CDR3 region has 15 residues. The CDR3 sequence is CSVVTGGARWETQYF. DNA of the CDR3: TGCAGCGTTGTGACAGGGGGAGCCCGGTGGGAGACCCAGTACTTC.

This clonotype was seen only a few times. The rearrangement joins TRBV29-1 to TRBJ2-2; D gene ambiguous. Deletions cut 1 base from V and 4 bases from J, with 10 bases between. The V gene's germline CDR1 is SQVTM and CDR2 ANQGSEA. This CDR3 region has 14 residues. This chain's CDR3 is CSVEGLVSTGELFF. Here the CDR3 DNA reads TGCAGCGTTGAAGGCCTAGTGAGCACCGGGGAGCTGTTTTTT.

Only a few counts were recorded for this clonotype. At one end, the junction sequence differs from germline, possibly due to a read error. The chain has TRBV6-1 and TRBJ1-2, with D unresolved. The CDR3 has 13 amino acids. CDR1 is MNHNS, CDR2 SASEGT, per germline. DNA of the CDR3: TGTGCCAGCATGAACAGAGCTACGTATGGCTGCACCTTC. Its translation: CASMNRATYGCTF.